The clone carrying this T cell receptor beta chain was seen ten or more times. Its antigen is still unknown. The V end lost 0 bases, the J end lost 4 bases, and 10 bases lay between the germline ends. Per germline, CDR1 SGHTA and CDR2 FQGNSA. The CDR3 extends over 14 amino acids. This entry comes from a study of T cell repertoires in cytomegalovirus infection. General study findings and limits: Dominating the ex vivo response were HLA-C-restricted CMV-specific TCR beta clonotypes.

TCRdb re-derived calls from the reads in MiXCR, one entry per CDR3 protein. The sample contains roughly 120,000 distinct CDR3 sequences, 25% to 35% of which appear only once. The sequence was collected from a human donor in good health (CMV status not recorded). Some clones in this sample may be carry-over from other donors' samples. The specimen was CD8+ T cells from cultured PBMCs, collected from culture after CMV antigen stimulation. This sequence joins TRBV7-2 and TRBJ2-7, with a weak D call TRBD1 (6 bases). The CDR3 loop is CASSLAIGGYEQYF. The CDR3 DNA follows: TGTGCCAGCAGCTTAGCGATAGGGGGATACGAGCAGTACTTC.